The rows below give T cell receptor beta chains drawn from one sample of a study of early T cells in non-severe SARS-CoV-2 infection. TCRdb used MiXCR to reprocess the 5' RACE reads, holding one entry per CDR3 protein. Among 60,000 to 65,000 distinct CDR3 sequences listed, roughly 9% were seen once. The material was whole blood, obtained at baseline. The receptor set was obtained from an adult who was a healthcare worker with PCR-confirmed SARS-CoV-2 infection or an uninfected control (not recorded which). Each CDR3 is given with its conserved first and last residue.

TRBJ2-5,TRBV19,CASSISIGAINHEETQYF
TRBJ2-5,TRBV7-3,CASSFQGGETQYF
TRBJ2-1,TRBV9,CASSVEGQSYNEQFF
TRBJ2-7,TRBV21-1,CASSKSKSPYEQYF
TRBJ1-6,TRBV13,CASSSDLSPLHF
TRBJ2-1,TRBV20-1,CSASSGTGAYNEQFF
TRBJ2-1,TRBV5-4,CASSLISSGYNEQFF
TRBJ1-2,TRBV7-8,CASSLVGGTYNYGYTF
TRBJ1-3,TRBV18,CASSPQGSSGNTIYF
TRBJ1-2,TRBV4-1,CASSPPGRVDYGYTF
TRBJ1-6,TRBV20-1,CSASPLTPLHF
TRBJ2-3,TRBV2,CASSGGQRVTDTQYF
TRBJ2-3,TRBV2,CASSEGLAGGDTQYF
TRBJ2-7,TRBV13,CASSLVGAPGEQYF
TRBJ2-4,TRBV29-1,CSVEGVRGNIQYF
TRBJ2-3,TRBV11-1,CASSLRVGGADTQYF
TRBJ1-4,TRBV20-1,CSATGQGGEKEKLFF
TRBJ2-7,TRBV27,CASSLLGVSAYEQYF
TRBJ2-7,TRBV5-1,CASSLAPGDRGRYEQCF
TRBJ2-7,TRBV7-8,CASSFEAYEQYF
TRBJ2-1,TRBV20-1,CSAPLGQGANEQFF
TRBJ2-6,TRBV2,CASSAGVSPSGANVLTF
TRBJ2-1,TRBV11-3,CASSASGTSGTGEQFF
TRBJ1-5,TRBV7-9,CAASRGGQPQHF
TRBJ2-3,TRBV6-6,CASSYEAGGPVDTQYF
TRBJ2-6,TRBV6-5,CASSRDSPISGANVLTF
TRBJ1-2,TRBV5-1,CASSMGHNYGYTF
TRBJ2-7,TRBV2,CASRRDRAYEQYF
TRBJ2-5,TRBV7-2,CASSLGYGGETQYF
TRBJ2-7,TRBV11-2,CASSLAGTYYEQYF
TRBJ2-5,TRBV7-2,CASSFRVGRSSQETQYF
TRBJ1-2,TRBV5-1,CASSLEGTGEGYTF
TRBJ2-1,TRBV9,CASSVAKGPDNEQFF
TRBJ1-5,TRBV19,CASTPVDSGNQPQHF
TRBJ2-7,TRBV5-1,CASRPGTSGYEQYF
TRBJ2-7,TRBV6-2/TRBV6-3,CAAGTWGEQYF
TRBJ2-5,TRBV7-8,CASSLLRGGSKETRYF